These 9 T cell receptor beta chains were sequenced from one sample in a study of human T cells and chemical hapten exposure. As for time point: healthy volunteer bleed at 6 weeks. Total RNA was isolated from unfractionated whole blood. TCRdb used MiXCR to reprocess the RACE reads, holding one entry per CDR3 protein. The sample lists some 77,000 distinct CDR3 sequences, around 9.4% occurring once. Sequenced: whole blood. The receptor source for this set is a female donor in good health. Some clones in this sample may be carry-over from other donors' samples.

As for this clonotype: Just one base apart from a much larger clone, this may be a read error. This chain links TRBV20-1 with TRBJ2-5, with D possibly being TRBD2 (6 bases). Trimming shortened V by 2 bases and J by 4 bases, and 8 bases separated the two germline ends. In germline, CDR1 is DFQATT, CDR2 SNEGSKA (reference sequence). The CDR3 is made up of 12 amino acids. CDR3 nucleotides: TGCAGTGCTAGAAGGGAGGCAGAGACCCAGTACTTC. Amino acid sequence: CSARREAETQYF.

This clonotype has at least ten counts. J is TRBJ1-1 and V is TRBV11-1; no clear D gene. The CDR3 is 13 amino acids. Deletions cut 7 bases from V and 0 bases from J, with 9 bases between. The germline gives CDR1 SGHAT, CDR2 FQDESV (reference sequence). CDR3 sequence (DNA): TGTGCCAGCACCTCCCAAATGAACACTGAAGCTTTCTTT. It is translated as CASTSQMNTEAFF. Complete variable domain (other parts from reference TRBV11-1 and TRBJ1-1): EAEVAQSPRYKITEKSQAVAFWCDPISGHATLYWYRQILGQGPELLVQFQDESVVDDSQLPKDRFSAERLKGVDSTLKIQPAELGDSAMYLCASTSQMNTEAFFGQGTRLTVV.

This clonotype was observed at least ten times. The chain links TRBV19 to TRBJ1-5, with D unresolved. Germline V gene sequence: CDR1 LNHDA, CDR2 SQIVND (reference sequence). Trimming took off 5 bases at V and 9 bases at J, with 14 bases between the two ends. CDR3 length equals 13 residues. The CDR3 here is CASSEGPPGPQHF. The DNA for the CDR3 is TGTGCCAGTAGTGAAGGTCCGCCGGGGCCCCAGCATTTT.

This clonotype was counted only a few times. V usage is TRBV6-5 and J usage is TRBJ1-5; D ambiguous. Germline assignment: CDR1 MNHEY and CDR2 SVGAGI. The CDR3 runs 14 residues. V was clipped by 6 bases and J by 7 bases, with 16 bases between them. CDR3 region: CASRPHTIGQPQHF. In DNA form, the CDR3 reads TGTGCCAGCAGACCTCATACTATCGGACAGCCCCAGCATTTT.

This clonotype has at least ten counts. V usage is TRBV20-1 and J usage is TRBJ2-7; 9 bases agree with TRBD1. This CDR3 region has 15 residues. The J segment lost 2 bases and the V segment lost 6 bases, leaving 11 bases of the junction unmatched. The V gene's germline CDR1 is DFQATT and CDR2 SNEGSKA (reference sequence). The CDR3 loop is CSARAQGTGTYEQYF. CDR3 in DNA: TGCAGTGCCCGAGCCCAAGGGACAGGGACCTACGAGCAGTACTTC.

The chain couples TRBV6-2 or TRBV6-3 to TRBJ2-7, with 7 positions matching TRBD1. In germline, CDR1 is MNHEY, CDR2 SVGEGT. This CDR3 has 13 residues. Trimming at V came to 7 bases and at J to 5 bases, leaving 8 bases not matched to a gene. CDR3: CASTRDRRNEQYF. In DNA, the CDR3 is TGTGCCAGCACCCGGGACAGAAGAAACGAGCAGTACTTC.

The rearrangement links TRBV2 to TRBJ1-1, with D tentatively TRBD1 (6 bases). The CDR3 has 14 amino acids. Germline V gene sequence: CDR1 SNHLY, CDR2 FYNNEI. Trimming pared 6 bases from V and 4 bases from J, leaving 15 bases between. The CDR3 loop is CASRKQGSSTEAFF. CDR3 sequence (DNA): TGTGCCAGCAGGAAACAGGGAAGTTCCACTGAAGCTTTCTTT.

This clonotype was found many times. This rearrangement joins TRBV6-4 to TRBJ1-5; perhaps TRBD1 as D (5 bases). The V and J ends lost 3 bases and 4 bases respectively, with 13 bases between them. The CDR3 is made up of 15 amino acids. The V gene's germline CDR1 is MRHNA and CDR2 SNTAGT. Here the CDR3 reads CASSETAGQNQPQHF. For the CDR3, the DNA is TGTGCCAGCAGTGAAACGGCAGGGCAAAATCAGCCCCAGCATTTT.

The J gene is TRBJ1-1, the V gene TRBV20-1; D gene uncertain. V lost 0 bases to trimming and J lost 1 base, with 9 bases between them. CDR1 DFQATT and CDR2 SNEGSKA come from the germline V gene (reference sequence). This CDR3 has 14 residues. The CDR3 region has the DNA TGCAGTGCTAGAGACTATAGAAGGAACACTGAAGCTTTCTTT. Amino acids: CSARDYRRNTEAFF.